A selection of T cell receptor beta chains follows, all from one sample in a study of beta chain features in type 1 diabetes. The repertoire was sequenced with immunoSEQ multiplex PCR; TCRdb's copy has only in-frame clones and lacks some. The sample has about 710,000 clones, 11% to 15% seen once; the top ten hold 0.03% to 0.04%. Sequencing was done on a sample of naive CD4+ T cells from blood. All receptors come from a man in his late teens or twenties with type 1 diabetes. Each CDR3 is given with its conserved first and last residue. Fields, in order: J gene, D gene, clone size, V gene, CDR3 protein, CDR3 DNA. The D gene is left open where the match is weak. Only part of the rows carry a size: once, few, many, or a class if the clone is expanded.

j_gene: TRBJ2-3; d_gene: TRBD1; abundance: few; v_gene: TRBV29-1; CDR3aa: CSVDGMGRGSTDTQYF; CDR3nt: TGCAGCGTTGACGGAATGGGCAGGGGGAGCACAGATACGCAGTATTTT
j_gene: TRBJ2-5; d_gene: TRBD2; abundance: few; v_gene: TRBV7-2; CDR3aa: CASSLVGAGGETQYF; CDR3nt: TGTGCCAGCAGCTTAGTGGGAGCGGGAGGGGAGACCCAGTACTTC
j_gene: TRBJ1-2; d_gene: .; abundance: few; v_gene: TRBV30; CDR3aa: CAWSAYGGYGYTF; CDR3nt: TGTGCCTGGAGTGCCTACGGAGGCTATGGCTACACCTTC
j_gene: TRBJ2-7; d_gene: TRBD1; abundance: few; v_gene: TRBV27; CDR3aa: CASSLSRDRGHEQYF; CDR3nt: TGTGCCAGCAGTTTATCGAGAGACAGGGGGCACGAGCAGTACTTC
j_gene: TRBJ2-7; d_gene: .; abundance: .; v_gene: TRBV18; CDR3aa: CASSPPNRDEQYF; CDR3nt: TGTGCCAGCTCACCACCAAACAGGGACGAGCAGTACTTC
j_gene: TRBJ2-2; d_gene: TRBD2; abundance: few; v_gene: TRBV7-2; CDR3aa: CASSWTSGTGELFF; CDR3nt: TGTGCCAGCAGCTGGACTAGCGGCACCGGGGAGCTGTTTTTT
j_gene: TRBJ2-3; d_gene: TRBD2; abundance: few; v_gene: TRBV7-2; CDR3aa: CASSRLAGGPDTQYF; CDR3nt: TGTGCCAGCAGCCGACTAGCGGGGGGGCCGGATACGCAGTATTTT
j_gene: TRBJ1-5; d_gene: .; abundance: few; v_gene: TRBV11-2; CDR3aa: CASSSNLEQPQHF; CDR3nt: TGTGCCAGCAGCTCTAATCTTGAACAGCCCCAGCATTTT
j_gene: TRBJ2-3; d_gene: .; abundance: few; v_gene: TRBV29-1; CDR3aa: CSVRFSTDTQYF; CDR3nt: TGCAGCGTTCGATTTAGCACAGATACGCAGTATTTT
j_gene: TRBJ2-7; d_gene: TRBD2; abundance: .; v_gene: TRBV18; CDR3aa: CASSPRTGTSGRYEQYF; CDR3nt: TGTGCCAGCTCACCACGGACCGGGACTAGCGGGAGATACGAGCAGTACTTC
j_gene: TRBJ2-1; d_gene: .; abundance: .; v_gene: TRBV2; CDR3aa: CASSPVDEQFF; CDR3nt: TGTGCCAGCAGTCCGGTAGATGAGCAGTTCTTC
j_gene: TRBJ2-1; d_gene: .; abundance: .; v_gene: TRBV6-5; CDR3aa: CASRPNSYNEQFF; CDR3nt: TGTGCCAGCAGGCCGAATTCCTACAATGAGCAGTTCTTC
j_gene: TRBJ2-7; d_gene: .; abundance: few; v_gene: TRBV28; CDR3aa: CASSFRWGQYF; CDR3nt: TGTGCCAGCAGCTTTAGATGGGGGCAGTACTTC
j_gene: TRBJ2-5; d_gene: .; abundance: .; v_gene: TRBV11-3; CDR3aa: CASSYSTQETQYF; CDR3nt: TGTGCCAGCAGCTATAGCACTCAAGAGACCCAGTACTTC
j_gene: TRBJ1-2; d_gene: .; abundance: .; v_gene: TRBV7-9; CDR3aa: CASSLRETNYGYTF; CDR3nt: TGTGCCAGCAGTCTCAGGGAGACTAACTATGGCTACACCTTC
j_gene: TRBJ2-5; d_gene: .; abundance: few; v_gene: TRBV7-7; CDR3aa: CASSLSGRAGTQYF; CDR3nt: TGTGCTAGCAGCCTCAGTGGCAGGGCCGGGACCCAGTACTTC